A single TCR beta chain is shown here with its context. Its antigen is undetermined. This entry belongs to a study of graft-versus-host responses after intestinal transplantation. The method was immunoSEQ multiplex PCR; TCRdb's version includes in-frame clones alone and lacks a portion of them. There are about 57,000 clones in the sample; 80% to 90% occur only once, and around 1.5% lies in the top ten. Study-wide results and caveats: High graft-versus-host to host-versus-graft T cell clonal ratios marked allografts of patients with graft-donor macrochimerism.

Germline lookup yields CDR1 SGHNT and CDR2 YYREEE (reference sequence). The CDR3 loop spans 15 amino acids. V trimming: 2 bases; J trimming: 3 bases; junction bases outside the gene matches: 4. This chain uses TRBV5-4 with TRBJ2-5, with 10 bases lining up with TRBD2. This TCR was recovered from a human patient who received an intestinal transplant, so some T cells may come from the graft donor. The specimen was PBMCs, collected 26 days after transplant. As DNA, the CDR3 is TGTGCCAGCAGCTTATCAGCGGGGGGGGAAGAGACCCAGTACTTC. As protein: CASSLSAGGEETQYF.